Below are 27 T cell receptor beta chains sequenced from a single sample in a study of metastatic and nonmetastatic thyroid tumors. TCRdb re-analyzed the PCR reads through MiXCR. The sample holds approximately 32,000 clones; 15% to 20% are singletons and the top ten take about 11%. Among the patients, none had received any treatment before thyroid surgery. The sample taken for sequencing was blood. Source of these receptors: a female donor with papillary thyroid cancer or a benign thyroid nodule (not recorded which). Some clones in this sample may be carry-over from other donors' samples.

The chain carries TRBV12-3 or TRBV12-4 and TRBJ1-1; D uncertain. The CDR3 totals 15 residues. Between the trimmed V and J ends, which lost 6 bases and 6 bases, there was a span of 20 bases. The CDR3 DNA reads TGTGCCAGCAGGGGCGGGAGCCGAGGACCCTCTGAAGCTTTCTTT. It is translated as CASRGGSRGPSEAFF.

This chain connects TRBV28 to TRBJ2-7, with unresolved D. Trimming took 5 bases from V and 0 from J, leaving 14 bases between them. From germline, CDR1 is MDHEN and CDR2 SYDVKM. The CDR3 runs 15 residues. Here the CDR3 reads CASSAPNGFSYEQYF. CDR3 in DNA: TGTGCCAGCAGTGCCCCGAACGGTTTCTCCTACGAGCAGTACTTC. Supplemented by reference TRBV28 and TRBJ2-7, the full variable domain reads DVKVTQSSRYLVKRTGEKVFLECVQDMDHENMFWYRQDPGLGLRLIYFSYDVKMKEKGDIPEGYSVSREKKERFSLILESASTNQTSMYLCASSAPNGFSYEQYFGPGTRLTVT.

Of note for this clone: Compared with germline, one end of the junction differs, possibly owing to a read error. The rearrangement joins TRBV9 to TRBJ2-2, with TRBD1 matching over 11 bases. The CDR3 is 18 residues long. CDR1 and CDR2 (germline): SGDLS, YYNGEE. The CDR3 coding sequence is TGTGCCGGCAGCGTAGCAACCACGGGACAGGGGGTGTTCGGGGAGCTGTTTTTT. It encodes CAGSVATTGQGVFGELFF.

The chain is built from TRBV20-1 and TRBJ2-2; 10 bases are shared with TRBD2. This CDR3 spans 14 amino acids. Trimming at V came to 1 base and at J to 4 bases, leaving 0 bases not matched to a gene. Germline V CDR1 and CDR2: DFQATT, SNEGSKA (reference sequence). For the CDR3, the DNA is TGCAGTGCTAGAGGACTAGCGGGCACCGGGGAGCTGTTTTTT. Protein sequence: CSARGLAGTGELFF.

Many counts were recorded for this clone. The gene calls are TRBV25-1 and TRBJ2-5, with 7 positions matching TRBD1. Germline values: CDR1 MGHDK, CDR2 SYGVNS. Trimming removed 8 bases from V and 5 bases from J; junction bases left unmatched: 5. The CDR3 has 12 amino acids. The CDR3, as DNA: TGTGCCAGCGCAACAGGGGCGGAGACCCAGTACTTC. Amino acid sequence: CASATGAETQYF.

There are a few counts of this clone. Relative to the germline gene, one junction end is altered; a read error may explain this. The chain couples TRBV10-2 to TRBJ1-6; 8 bases are a match to TRBD1. Germline V CDR1 and CDR2: WSHSY, SAAADI. The CDR3 covers 15 residues. The CDR3 DNA reads as TGCGCCAGCATTGAGTCTCAGGGGGCCGGTTCACCCCTCCACTTT. Translated: CASIESQGAGSPLHF.

In this sample, this clone turned up many times. The J gene is TRBJ2-3, the V gene TRBV6-1; no reliable D call. Trimming took 5 bases from V and 0 from J, leaving 3 bases between them. The CDR3 length is 12 residues. The germline CDR1 and CDR2 sequences are MNHNS and SASEGT. CDR3 protein: CASSSSTDTQYF. The CDR3 region has the DNA TGTGCCAGCAGTAGTAGCACAGATACGCAGTATTTT.

To note about this clone: One end of the junction varies from germline; a read error may be responsible. This sequence joins TRBV6-1 and TRBJ1-2; 8 positions agree with TRBD1. The CDR3 contains 16 residues. Germline lookup yields CDR1 MNHNS and CDR2 SASEGT. The chain's CDR3 is CACSEAWDRPNYGYTF. Here the CDR3 DNA reads TGTGCCTGCAGTGAAGCTTGGGACAGGCCTAACTATGGCTACACCTTC.

This clone was picked up many times. The J gene is TRBJ2-1, the V gene TRBV18; TRBD2 aligns across 14 bases. The CDR3 length is 15 residues. With 6 bases clipped from V and 7 bases from J, the junction kept 5 bases outside the gene matches. CDR1 is KGHSH, CDR2 LQKENI, per germline. CDR3 nucleotide sequence: TGTGCCAGCTCCCCAGGGACTAGCGGGAGTAATGAGCAGTTCTTC. It yields the protein CASSPGTSGSNEQFF.

This clone was counted between two and nine times. At one of its ends the junction is not consistent with the germline gene, which may arise from a read error. The genes are TRBV14 and TRBJ2-7; either TRBD1 or TRBD2 may supply D (5 bases each). Germline V gene data show CDR1 as SGHDN and CDR2 as FVKESK. The CDR3 covers 12 residues. The CDR3 is CASSQDRGEQHF. The CDR3 DNA follows: TGTGCCAGCAGCCAAGATCGGGGCGAGCAGCACTTC.

This clone was picked up many times. Here the CDR3 reads CSVRGWSYEQYF. The CDR3 DNA is TGCAGCGTGCGGGGGTGGTCCTACGAGCAGTACTTC. The chain combines TRBV29-1 with TRBJ2-7; TRBD2 matches at 7 bases. Losses at the gene ends were 6 bases for V and 1 base for J; bases not matched to a gene: 3. This CDR3 spans 12 amino acids. Germline lookup yields CDR1 SQVTM and CDR2 ANQGSEA.

This clone has at least ten counts. The chain employs TRBV10-3 and TRBJ2-2, with D perhaps TRBD1 or TRBD2 (6 bases each). The CDR3 extends over 14 amino acids. Looked up from germline, CDR1 is ENHRY and CDR2 is SYGVKD. With 9 bases removed from V and 0 bases from J, the gap between germline ends came to 11 bases. CDR3 sequence (DNA): TGTGCCATAGGGGGACTTCCGAACACCGGGGAGCTGTTTTTT. Its protein is CAIGGLPNTGELFF.

This clone was picked up many times. The chain links TRBV3-1 to TRBJ1-3; D possibly corresponds to TRBD1 (6 bases). Germline V CDR1 and CDR2: LGHDT, YNNKEL (reference sequence). CDR3 length: 15 residues. V dropped 4 bases and J dropped 0 bases, with 10 bases sitting between them. The CDR3 sequence: CASSPRGGSGNTIYF. The CDR3, as DNA: TGTGCCAGCAGCCCCAGGGGTGGCTCTGGAAACACCATATATTTT.

This clone was detected many times. Different DNA sequences within this sample yield the same CDR3. For the CDR3, the DNA is TGCAGTGCTACACGACAGGGAGGAACTGAAGCTTTCTTT. Protein: CSATRQGGTEAFF. The chain recombines TRBV20-1 with TRBJ1-1, with 7 bases lining up with TRBD1. The germline V gene encodes CDR1 DFQATT and CDR2 SNEGSKA (reference sequence). The V segment lost 4 bases and the J segment 5 bases; nucleotides outside the gene matches: 7. The CDR3 length is 13 residues.

As regards this clone: Its ends do not fully match the called genes, so a read error is possible. The chain has TRBV25-1 and TRBJ1-1; D is uncertain. The CDR3 loop spans 15 amino acids. CDR1 MGHDK and CDR2 SYGVNS come from the germline V gene. In nucleotides, the CDR3 is TGTTCCAGCAGTGAAGGGTGGGTGCCAAAATTTGAAGCTTTCTTT. Protein: CSSSEGWVPKFEAFF.

This clone has a count of ten or more. The chain couples TRBV4-1 to TRBJ1-5, with 10 nucleotides matching TRBD1. The CDR3 runs to 15 residues. Germline-derived CDR1 and CDR2 are MGHRA and YSYEKL. The V gene end was trimmed by 5 bases and the J gene end by 3 bases; junction bases not matched to a gene: 4. CDR3 loop: CASSSGQGNNQPQHF. Written as DNA, the CDR3 is TGCGCCAGCAGCTCGGGACAGGGGAACAATCAGCCCCAGCATTTT.

This clone was seen ten or more times. This sequence joins TRBV10-2 and TRBJ2-7, with unresolved D. The germline gives CDR1 WSHSY, CDR2 SAAADI. With 3 bases removed from V and 5 bases from J, the gap between germline ends came to 23 bases. This CDR3 spans 17 amino acids. The CDR3 DNA reads as TGCGCCAGCAGTGATCGGGCGGTCGGCCCCACCAAGGACGAGCAGTACTTC. This sequence encodes CASSDRAVGPTKDEQYF.

Many counts were recorded for this clone. V usage is TRBV3-1 and J usage is TRBJ2-6; D not certain. With 4 bases removed from V and 0 bases from J, the gap between germline ends came to 7 bases. This CDR3 is built from 15 residues. In germline, CDR1 is LGHDT, CDR2 YNNKEL (reference sequence). CDR3 sequence: CASSPRSSGANVLTF. In DNA, the CDR3 is TGTGCCAGCAGCCCGCGGAGCTCTGGGGCCAACGTCCTGACTTTC. Based on the CDR3 plus reference TRBV3-1 and TRBJ2-6, the full variable domain is DTAVSQTPKYLVTQMGNDKSIKCEQNLGHDTMYWYKQDSKKFLKIMFSYNNKELIINETVPNRFSPKSPDKAHLNLHINSLELGDSAVYFCASSPRSSGANVLTFGAGSRLTVL.

This clone was seen more than once but under ten times. The J gene is TRBJ2-7, the V gene TRBV28; TRBD1 aligns across 11 bases. Germline CDR1 is MDHEN and CDR2 is SYDVKM. CDR3 size: 14 residues. V gave up 9 bases and J gave up 0 bases; unmatched junction bases: 4. The CDR3 DNA reads as TGTGCCAGTGGGACAGGGGGGAGCTCCTACGAGCAGTACTTC. Amino acids: CASGTGGSSYEQYF.

This clone appeared many times. The chain couples TRBV11-2 to TRBJ1-5; D gene ambiguous. Trimming took 1 base from V and 3 from J, leaving 4 bases between them. This CDR3 is built from 13 residues. The germline gives CDR1 SGHAT, CDR2 FQNNGV. CDR3 amino acids: CASSLGDNQPQHF. The CDR3 nucleotides are TGTGCCAGCAGCTTAGGGGACAATCAGCCCCAGCATTTT.

Concerning this clone itself: Germline and junction disagree at one end, which may indicate a read error. The CDR3: CASSLGCGSGATGELFF. In DNA form, the CDR3 reads TGTGCCAGCAGCTTAGGGTGTGGGTCGGGGGCCACCGGTGAGCTGTTTTTT. The V and J genes are TRBV11-2 and TRBJ2-2, with D possibly being TRBD1 or TRBD2 (6 bases each). Germline V gives CDR1 SGHAT, CDR2 FQNNGV. The CDR3 covers 17 residues.

The J gene is TRBJ2-7, the V gene TRBV11-3, with D unresolved. V lost 2 bases, J lost 2 bases, and 13 bases lay in between. CDR1 SGHNT and CDR2 YENEEA come from the germline V gene. This CDR3 spans 15 amino acids. In nucleotides, the CDR3 is TGTGCCAGCAGCTTATTTTCCTGGAGCACCTACGAGCAGTACTTC. Amino acid sequence: CASSLFSWSTYEQYF.

This clone was recorded many times. The chain is built from TRBV20-1 and TRBJ1-1; D may be TRBD1 (6 bases). The germline V gene encodes CDR1 DFQATT and CDR2 SNEGSKA (reference sequence). With 2 bases removed from V and 8 bases from J, the gap between germline ends came to 18 bases. This CDR3 region has 14 residues. CDR3 sequence: CSARPGGGAKEAFF. CDR3 nucleotides: TGCAGTGCTAGACCGGGCGGGGGGGCTAAGGAAGCTTTCTTT.

The genes are TRBV5-1 and TRBJ2-7; tentatively, D is TRBD2 (5 bases). V lost 0 bases to trimming and J lost 0 bases, with 13 bases between them. Looked up from germline, CDR1 is SGHRS and CDR2 is YFSETQ. The CDR3 length is 16 residues. This chain's CDR3 is CASSLAGTGSSYEQYF. Written as DNA, the CDR3 is TGCGCCAGCAGCTTGGCCGGTACGGGATCCTCCTACGAGCAGTACTTC.

For the CDR3, the DNA is TGCAGTGCTAGAGGGACAGGGGACACTGAAGCTTTCTTT. This encodes CSARGTGDTEAFF. The chain combines TRBV20-1 with TRBJ1-1; 9 bases are shared with TRBD1. V shed 1 base, J shed 3 bases, and the junction held 0 bases outside the gene matches. Per the germline V gene, CDR1 is DFQATT and CDR2 is SNEGSKA (reference sequence). The CDR3 extends over 13 amino acids.

This clone ranks as medium-sized. The J gene is TRBJ2-7, the V gene TRBV2, with a possible D match to TRBD1 (6 bases). Trimming left V 5 bases short and J 1 base short, with 21 bases between. Germline CDR1 is SNHLY and CDR2 is FYNNEI. The CDR3 length is 17 residues. CDR3 sequence (DNA): TGTGCCAGCAGTACCGGAGGAACAGGGCAGCCTTCCTACGAGCAGTACTTC. Protein product: CASSTGGTGQPSYEQYF.

This clone was detected a few times. Relative to the germline gene, one junction end is altered; a read error may explain this. The chain recombines TRBV28 with TRBJ2-1; a weak D match, TRBD2 (5 bases). The CDR3 has 15 residues. The germline V gene encodes CDR1 MDHEN and CDR2 SYDVKM. This CDR3 reads CASTIVGLARNEQSF. The CDR3 nucleotides read TGTGCCAGCACCATCGTTGGGCTAGCCCGTAATGAGCAGTCCTTC.